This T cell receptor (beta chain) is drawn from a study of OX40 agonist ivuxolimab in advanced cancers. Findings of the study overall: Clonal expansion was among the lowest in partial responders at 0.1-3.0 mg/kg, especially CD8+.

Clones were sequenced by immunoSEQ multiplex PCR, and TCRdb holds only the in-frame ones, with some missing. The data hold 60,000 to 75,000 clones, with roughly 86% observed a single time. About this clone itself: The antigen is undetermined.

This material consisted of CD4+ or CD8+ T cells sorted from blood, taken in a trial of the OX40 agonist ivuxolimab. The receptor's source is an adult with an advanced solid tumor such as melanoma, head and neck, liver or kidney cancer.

CDR3 nucleotide sequence: TGCGCCAGCAAAACCGGGACTAGCCCCTACGAGCAGTACTTC. The encoded protein is CASKTGTSPYEQYF. The chain is built from TRBV5-1 and TRBJ2-7; 9 bases are shared with TRBD2. Trimming removed 6 bases from V and 2 bases from J; junction bases left unmatched: 6. The germline CDR1 and CDR2 sequences are SGHRS and YFSETQ. CDR3 size: 14 residues.